Presented here are 8 T cell receptor beta chains from one specimen sequenced in a study of blood T cell repertoires in COVID-19. Clones were read by immunoSEQ multiplex PCR, and TCRdb kept only the in-frame ones, dropping some. In the table there are approximately 220,000 clones, 88% of which are singletons. The sample taken for sequencing was PBMCs or T cells enriched from blood (not recorded which). The receptors stem from a woman in her 30s who had recovered from COVID-19.

The gene calls are TRBV18 and TRBJ1-2; TRBD1 matches 8 bases. CDR1 is KGHSH, CDR2 LQKENI, per germline. The V segment lost 3 bases and the J segment 4 bases; nucleotides outside the gene matches: 4. The CDR3 is made up of 14 amino acids. The CDR3 is CASSPPGTGYGYTF. The CDR3 nucleotides are TGTGCCAGCTCACCTCCCGGGACAGGCTATGGCTACACCTTC.

CDR3 loop: CASSRREYNEQFF. The CDR3 bases are TGTGCCAGCAGTCGAAGGGAGTACAATGAGCAGTTCTTC. The rearrangement joins TRBV2 to TRBJ2-1; possible D gene TRBD2, 5 bases. Deletions cut 5 bases from V and 4 bases from J, with 9 bases between. Germline V lookup: CDR1 SNHLY, CDR2 FYNNEI. This CDR3 spans 13 amino acids.

J is TRBJ1-2 and V is TRBV5-1; D is perhaps TRBD1 (6 bases). Germline V gives CDR1 SGHRS, CDR2 YFSETQ. Trimming took off 0 bases at V and 9 bases at J, with 21 bases between the two ends. There are 16 residues in the CDR3. In DNA, the CDR3 is TGCGCCAGCAGCTTGGGAAGTCAGGGGTTAAGGAAGAGCTACACCTTC. Protein: CASSLGSQGLRKSYTF. Full variable domain (rest looked up from reference TRBV5-1 and TRBJ1-2): KAGVTQTPRYLIKTRGQQVTLSCSPISGHRSVSWYQQTPGQGLQFLFEYFSETQRNKGNFPGRFSGRQFSNSRSEMNVSTLELGDSALYLCASSLGSQGLRKSYTFGSGTRLTVV.

The gene calls are TRBV6-5 and TRBJ2-7; tentative D call: TRBD1 (6 bases). In germline, CDR1 is MNHEY, CDR2 SVGAGI. The CDR3 has 13 residues. Trimming removed 6 bases from V and 4 bases from J, with 13 bases in between. The CDR3: CASRLQGSYEQYF. The CDR3 nucleotides are TGTGCCAGCAGATTACAGGGATCTTACGAGCAGTACTTC.

V gene TRBV27 combines with J gene TRBJ2-3; TRBD1 matches 7 bases. With V trimmed by 5 bases and J by 4 bases, 9 bases remained unmatched. Germline lookup yields CDR1 MNHEY and CDR2 SMNVEV (reference sequence). The CDR3 covers 15 residues. CDR3 sequence: CASSMTGSRADTQYF. CDR3 nucleotide sequence: TGTGCCAGCAGTATGACAGGGTCTCGGGCAGATACGCAGTATTTT.

The CDR3 region has the DNA TGTGCCAGCAGTAGACAGTTTCAGCCCCAGCATTTT. Amino acid sequence: CASSRQFQPQHF. The chain links TRBV21-1 to TRBJ1-5; the D call in the table, TRBD1, was not verified against the DNA. TRBV21-1 is listed as a pseudogene. The CDR3 is 12 amino acids.

This clone was picked up many times. This chain connects TRBV11-3 to TRBJ2-1; TRBD1 aligns across 9 bases. The CDR3 extends over 15 amino acids. Germline V CDR1 and CDR2: SGHNT, YENEEA. J gave up 8 bases and V 5 bases, and 10 bases lay outside the gene matches. The CDR3 nucleotides are TGTGCCAGCAGCCCACCCGGACAGGGGAGGGATGAGCAGTTCTTC. Amino acids: CASSPPGQGRDEQFF.

The genes are TRBV11-3 and TRBJ2-3; maybe TRBD2 (5 bases). Trimming took off 1 base at V and 3 bases at J, with 11 bases between the two ends. CDR1 is SGHNT, CDR2 YENEEA, per germline. This CDR3 is built from 15 residues. CDR3 sequence reads: CASSLAVSGTDTQYF. The CDR3 DNA follows: TGTGCCAGCAGCTTAGCCGTCTCGGGGACAGATACGCAGTATTTT.